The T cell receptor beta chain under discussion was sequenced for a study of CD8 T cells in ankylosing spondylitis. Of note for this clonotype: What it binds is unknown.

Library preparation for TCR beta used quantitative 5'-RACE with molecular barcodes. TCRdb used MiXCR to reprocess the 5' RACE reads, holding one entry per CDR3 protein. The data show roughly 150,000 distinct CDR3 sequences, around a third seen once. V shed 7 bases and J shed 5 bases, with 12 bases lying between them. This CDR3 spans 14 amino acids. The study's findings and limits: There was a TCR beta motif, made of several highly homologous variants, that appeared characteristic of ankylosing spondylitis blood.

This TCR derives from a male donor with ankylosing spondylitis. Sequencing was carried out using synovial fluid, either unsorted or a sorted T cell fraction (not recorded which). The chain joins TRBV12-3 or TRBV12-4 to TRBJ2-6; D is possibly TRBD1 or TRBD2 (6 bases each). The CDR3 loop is CASTPGDWANVLTF. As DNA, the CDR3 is TGTGCCAGCACCCCAGGGGACTGGGCCAACGTCCTGACTTTC.